This is a list of T cell receptor beta chains from one sample in a study of cytomegalovirus exposure and HLA in healthy donors. The repertoire was sequenced with immunoSEQ multiplex PCR; TCRdb's copy has only in-frame clones and lacks some. This table lists approximately 150,000 clones. Sequenced: PBMCs. The receptors shown here come from a male donor in good health and CMV-seronegative. The CDR3 runs from the conserved cysteine through the conserved F or W. D genes are given only for firm matches.

D gene	V gene	J gene	CDR3 protein	CDR3 DNA
TRBD2	TRBV30	TRBJ2-3	CAWSALAGTDTQYF	TGTGCCTGGAGTGCTCTAGCGGGCACAGATACGCAGTATTTT
TRBD2	TRBV5-1	TRBJ2-2	CASSSTPGLVDTGELFF	TGCGCCAGCAGCTCGACCCCGGGACTAGTGGATACCGGGGAGCTGTTTTTT
-	TRBV27	TRBJ2-3	CASSPQSTDTQYF	TGTGCCAGCAGTCCCCAAAGCACAGATACGCAGTATTTT
-	TRBV18	TRBJ1-1	CASSPLEKNTEAFF	TGTGCCAGCTCACCACTAGAAAAGAACACTGAAGCTTTCTTT
TRBD1	TRBV7-6	TRBJ2-1	CASSLEGQGDNEQFF	TGTGCCAGCAGCTTAGAAGGACAGGGGGATAATGAGCAGTTCTTC
TRBD1	TRBV27	TRBJ1-4	CAPTWTGDNEKLFF	TGTGCCCCAACGTGGACAGGGGATAATGAAAAACTGTTTTTT
-	TRBV14	TRBJ2-1	CASSQLRGGNEQFF	TGTGCCAGCAGCCAACTCAGAGGGGGCAATGAGCAGTTCTTC
TRBD2	TRBV11-3	TRBJ2-2	CASSLEGTSGTGELFF	TGTGCCAGCAGCTTAGAAGGGACTAGCGGAACCGGGGAGCTGTTTTTT
-	TRBV15	TRBJ2-7	CATSRGGLTRSYEQYF	TGTGCCACCAGCAGAGGAGGCCTGACCCGCTCCTACGAGCAGTACTTC
TRBD2	TRBV5-6	TRBJ2-3	CASSFSGRRGDTQYF	TGTGCCAGCAGCTTTAGCGGGAGGAGGGGTGATACGCAGTATTTT
-	TRBV11-2	TRBJ1-2	CASSLEQGYGYTF	TGTGCCAGCAGCTTAGAACAGGGATATGGCTACACCTTC
TRBD2	TRBV7-9	TRBJ2-3	CASSPFGGIYTDTQYF	TGTGCCAGCAGCCCCTTCGGGGGGATTTACACAGATACGCAGTATTTT
-	TRBV5-5	TRBJ1-2	CASSLGVPGTNGYTF	TGTGCCAGCAGCTTGGGGGTCCCCGGGACAAATGGCTACACCTTC
TRBD2	TRBV5-6	TRBJ2-1	CASSWGGSLHTYNEQFF	TGTGCCAGCAGCTGGGGAGGGAGTCTCCATACCTACAATGAGCAGTTCTTC
TRBD2	TRBV30	TRBJ2-3	CAWSVLAGGGDTQYF	TGTGCCTGGAGTGTACTCGCGGGGGGAGGAGATACGCAGTATTTT
-	TRBV5-1	TRBJ1-1	CASSLEVTGGAFF	TGCGCCAGCAGCTTGGAGGTCACGGGAGGGGCTTTCTTT
-	TRBV7-8	TRBJ2-7	CASSGDPFGGEQYF	TGTGCCAGCAGCGGAGACCCCTTCGGGGGCGAGCAGTACTTC
-	TRBV5-1	TRBJ1-4	CASRTPTNEKLFF	TGCGCCAGCCGGACTCCAACTAATGAAAAACTGTTTTTT
-	TRBV10-3	TRBJ2-2	CAIRQENTGELFF	TGTGCCATTAGACAGGAGAACACCGGGGAGCTGTTTTTT
-	TRBV13	TRBJ1-4	CASSSKLDEKLFF	TGTGCCAGCAGCTCGAAGCTAGATGAAAAACTGTTTTTT
TRBD1	TRBV5-1	TRBJ1-1	CASSLWTGGSGEAFF	TGCGCCAGCAGCCTGTGGACAGGGGGAAGTGGTGAAGCTTTCTTT
TRBD1	TRBV5-6	TRBJ1-4	CASRRTGGWVTNEKLFF	TGTGCCAGCAGAAGAACAGGGGGCTGGGTAACTAATGAAAAACTGTTTTTT
-	TRBV14	TRBJ1-1	CASSQEPRTTASF	TGTGCCAGCAGCCAAGAACCCCGTACGACGGCTAGCTTT
TRBD2	TRBV30	TRBJ2-7	CAWSGWEGSDEQYF	TGTGCCTGGAGTGGGTGGGAGGGCAGTGACGAGCAGTACTTC
-	TRBV4-1	TRBJ1-1	CASSQVSLDTEAFF	TGCGCCAGCAGCCAAGTGAGCCTTGACACTGAAGCTTTCTTT
-	TRBV19	TRBJ2-5	CASNAEYQETQYF	TGTGCCAGCAACGCGGAGTACCAAGAGACCCAGTACTTC
-	TRBV21-1	TRBJ1-6	CARGQTYNSPLHF	TGTGCCAGGGGCCAGACCTATAATTCACCCCTCCACTTT
-	TRBV4-2	TRBJ1-1	CASSLDSIMNTEAFF	TGTGCCAGCAGCCTCGACAGCATTATGAACACTGAAGCTTTCTTT
-	TRBV6-1	TRBJ1-4	CASSDCPSLLVDNEKLFF	TGTGCCAGCAGTGACTGTCCAAGTCTCCTAGTCGACAATGAAAAACTGTTTTTT
-	TRBV9	TRBJ2-1	CASSVKGSSYNEQFF	TGTGCCAGCAGCGTGAAAGGGAGCTCCTACAATGAGCAGTTCTTC
-	TRBV6-5	TRBJ1-1	CASSSPGDPNTEAFF	TGTGCCAGCAGTTCTCCGGGGGACCCGAACACTGAAGCTTTCTTT
-	TRBV7-9	TRBJ1-2	CASSLGGPGYTF	TGTGCCAGCAGCTTAGGAGGTCCTGGCTACACCTTC